This TCR beta chain was captured by sequencing in a study of blood T cell repertoires in COVID-19. Background on the study: Both acute and convalescent COVID-19 samples were obtained from the United States, Italy and Spain.

CDR1 is SGHAT, CDR2 FQNNGV, per germline. CDR3 length: 13 residues. The ends were cut back, 0 bases at V and 7 bases at J, with 10 bases in the middle. TCRdb's table, derived via immunoSEQ multiplex PCR, lists solely in-frame clones and lacks some. The sample yields about 110,000 clones, 84% seen once. The receptor comes from a woman aged 80 or over with active or convalescent COVID-19. Sequencing was done on a sample of peripheral blood. This chain connects TRBV11-2 to TRBJ2-7; D gene uncertain. The CDR3 DNA sequence: TGTGCCAGCAGCTTAGATCTCGGTCGAGAGCAGTACTTC. Amino acid sequence: CASSLDLGREQYF.